A single sample gave rise to the 31 T cell receptor beta chains below, sequenced in a study of shared clonotypes between healthy human individuals. Produced via immunoSEQ multiplex PCR; TCRdb's table is partial and in-frame only. Of approximately 2.5 million clones in the sample, over 85% are singletons; the top ten hold roughly 0.36%. The specimen was naive CD4+ T cells from PBMCs. Subset given: CD45RA+ positively selected. All receptors derive from a man aged 18-30 years in good health. Some clones in this sample may be carry-over from other donors' samples.

This clone was seen just once. The gene calls are TRBV10-3 and TRBJ2-7; 7 bases agree with TRBD1. CDR3 length equals 13 residues. After removal of 7 bases from V and 4 bases from J, the junction contained 7 bases not matched to a gene. CDR1 and CDR2 (germline): ENHRY, SYGVKD. CDR3 amino acids: CAIKQGVDYEQYF. In nucleotides, the CDR3 is TGTGCCATCAAGCAGGGGGTGGATTACGAGCAGTACTTC.

As for this clone: Other DNA sequences of this sample code for an identical CDR3. The chain links TRBV9 to TRBJ1-2, with D maybe TRBD1 (5 bases). CDR1 is SGDLS and CDR2 is YYNGEE in the germline V gene. With 0 bases removed from V and 5 bases from J, the gap between germline ends came to 11 bases. The CDR3 extends over 14 amino acids. Here the CDR3 DNA reads TGTGCCAGCAGCGTAGCTCCGGGGGATTATGGCTACACCTTC. Translation gives CASSVAPGDYGYTF.

This chain uses TRBV5-5 with TRBJ2-3; no definite D call. The CDR3 extends over 18 amino acids. CDR1 and CDR2 from the germline V gene are SGHKS and YYEKEE (reference sequence). V dropped 0 bases and J dropped 2 bases, with 19 bases sitting between them. The CDR3 here is CASSLAPVYGSSTDTQYF. CDR3 bases: TGTGCCAGCAGCTTGGCACCAGTGTACGGATCTTCCACAGATACGCAGTATTTT.

On this clone itself: This sample includes further DNA sequences coding for the same CDR3. The chain has TRBV20-1 and TRBJ1-3; D unclear. V lost 3 bases to trimming and J lost 4 bases, with 4 bases between them. Germline CDR1 is DFQATT and CDR2 is SNEGSKA (reference sequence). This CDR3 comprises 11 residues. This chain's CDR3 is CSASRGNTIYF. CDR3 nucleotide sequence: TGCAGTGCTAGTAGAGGAAACACCATATATTTT.

The V gene is TRBV5-1, the J gene TRBJ2-3, with 11 bases fitting TRBD2. Germline values: CDR1 SGHRS, CDR2 YFSETQ. The V gene end was trimmed by 2 bases and the J gene end by 13 bases; junction bases not matched to a gene: 15. This CDR3 contains 16 residues. This CDR3 reads CASSFTTGTSGSAEYF. Here the CDR3 DNA reads TGCGCCAGCAGCTTTACAACCGGGACTAGCGGTTCCGCGGAGTATTTT.

The V gene is TRBV11-2, the J gene TRBJ2-1; D gene ambiguous. CDR3 size: 12 residues. Trimming removed 8 bases from V and 10 bases from J, with 15 bases in between. Per germline, CDR1 SGHAT and CDR2 FQNNGV. DNA of the CDR3: TGTGCCAGCGGAAATGCTGGCAGGGAGCAGTTCTTC. Translation: CASGNAGREQFF. Full variable domain (outside the CDR3, taken from reference TRBV11-2 and TRBJ2-1): EAGVAQSPRYKIIEKRQSVAFWCNPISGHATLYWYQQILGQGPKLLIQFQNNGVVDDSQLPKDRFSAERLKGVDSTLKIQPAKLEDSAVYLCASGNAGREQFFGPGTRLTVL.

The chain recombines TRBV5-4 with TRBJ2-3; D gene unclear. The CDR3 extends over 15 amino acids. V shed 4 bases and J shed 0 bases, with 12 bases lying between them. Per germline, CDR1 SGHNT and CDR2 YYREEE (reference sequence). This chain's CDR3 is CASSQTHSSTDTQYF. The CDR3, as DNA: TGTGCCAGCAGCCAGACACATTCTAGCACAGATACGCAGTATTTT.

Turning to this clone: In the same sample, other DNA sequences code for this CDR3. This chain connects TRBV28 to TRBJ1-2, with a possible D match to TRBD1 (6 bases). Germline CDR1 MDHEN, CDR2 SYDVKM. The CDR3 is 14 amino acids. Trimming cost V 4 bases and J 2 bases, with 11 bases left between them. The CDR3 here is CASSSQGRNYGYTF. CDR3 DNA: TGTGCCAGCAGTTCGCAGGGGCGAAACTATGGCTACACCTTC.

The gene calls are TRBV7-9 and TRBJ1-3; D unresolved. The length of the CDR3 is 13 residues. Germline values: CDR1 SEHNR, CDR2 FQNEAQ (reference sequence). The V end lost 7 bases, the J end lost 4 bases, and 11 bases lay between the germline ends. The CDR3 sequence is CASTSAAGNTIYF. CDR3 DNA sequence: TGTGCCAGCACTTCGGCAGCCGGAAACACCATATATTTT.

Of note for this clone: The same CDR3 is also encoded by other DNA sequences in this sample. The J gene is TRBJ1-4, the V gene TRBV28; the D is unclear. The V gene's germline CDR1 is MDHEN and CDR2 SYDVKM. This CDR3 has 14 residues. With 1 base removed from V and 3 bases from J, the gap between germline ends came to 6 bases. The chain's CDR3 is CASSLSGSNEKLFF. CDR3 sequence (DNA): TGTGCCAGCAGTTTATCGGGATCTAATGAAAAACTGTTTTTT.

The genes are TRBV11-3 and TRBJ1-1; 7 bases map to TRBD1. Germline lookup yields CDR1 SGHNT and CDR2 YENEEA. This CDR3 has 16 residues. The V gene end was trimmed by 1 base and the J gene end by 0 bases; junction bases not matched to a gene: 5. This chain's CDR3 is CASSLVDRAMNTEAFF. DNA for the CDR3: TGTGCCAGCAGCTTAGTAGACAGGGCGATGAACACTGAAGCTTTCTTT. The variable domain in full, with the rest retrieved from reference TRBV11-3 and TRBJ1-1, is EAGVVQSPRYKIIEKKQPVAFWCNPISGHNTLYWYLQNLGQGPELLIRYENEEAVDDSQLPKDRFSAERLKGVDSTLKIQPAELGDSAVYLCASSLVDRAMNTEAFFGQGTRLTVV.

The chain is built from TRBV5-1 and TRBJ2-5; weak D call: TRBD2 (6 bases). Germline V gene sequence: CDR1 SGHRS, CDR2 YFSETQ. Trimming removed 3 bases at V and 1 base at J, with 19 bases between. CDR3 length equals 17 residues. The DNA for the CDR3 is TGCGCCAGCAGCTCGGGGACTTCAAACACGCTCCAAGAGACCCAGTACTTC. Its translation is CASSSGTSNTLQETQYF.

About this clone itself: This same CDR3 is encoded by further DNA sequences in the sample. The genes are TRBV29-1 and TRBJ2-2, with TRBD2 as a possible D gene (7 bases). The CDR3 extends over 13 amino acids. V was trimmed by 6 bases and J by 2 bases, leaving 10 bases between them. The V gene's germline CDR1 is SQVTM and CDR2 ANQGSEA. DNA for the CDR3: TGCAGCGTAGCGGGACAAAACACCGGGGAGCTGTTTTTT. As protein: CSVAGQNTGELFF.

V usage is TRBV28 and J usage is TRBJ1-1; 7 bases agree with TRBD1. Germline loops: CDR1 MDHEN, CDR2 SYDVKM. This CDR3 is built from 13 residues. J gave up 6 bases and V 7 bases, and 8 bases lay outside the gene matches. Here the CDR3 reads CASTYRGIAEAFF. As DNA, the CDR3 is TGTGCCAGCACCTACAGGGGCATCGCTGAAGCTTTCTTT.

The chain has TRBV7-3 and TRBJ2-7; 11 positions match TRBD2. The CDR3 extends over 15 amino acids. J lost 3 bases, V lost 5 bases, and 6 bases had no gene match. The germline V gene has CDR1 SGHTA and CDR2 FQGTGA. The CDR3 DNA sequence: TGTGCCAGCAGCCGCGGGACTAGCGGAAGCTACGAGCAGTACTTC. It is translated as CASSRGTSGSYEQYF. Drawing the rest from reference TRBV7-3 and TRBJ2-7, the complete variable domain is GAGVSQTPSNKVTEKGKYVELRCDPISGHTALYWYRQSLGQGPEFLIYFQGTGAADDSGLPNDRFFAVRPEGSVSTLKIQRTERGDSAVYLCASSRGTSGSYEQYFGPGTRLTVT.

The genes are TRBV4-2 and TRBJ2-7; no definite D call. With 4 bases removed from V and 4 bases from J, the gap between germline ends came to 14 bases. Germline CDR1 is LGHNA and CDR2 is YNFKEQ. The CDR3 contains 14 residues. CDR3 amino acids: CASSRSGESYEQYF. The CDR3 coding sequence is TGTGCCAGCAGCCGTTCCGGAGAGTCATACGAGCAGTACTTC.

This chain uses TRBV2 with TRBJ1-2; no firm D call. Germline V gene sequence: CDR1 SNHLY, CDR2 FYNNEI. V lost 6 bases and J lost 4, with 18 bases in between. This CDR3 contains 15 residues. The CDR3 coding sequence is TGTGCCAGCAGGGTTGAGGCGGGGAATAGCTATGGCTACACCTTC. This translates into CASRVEAGNSYGYTF.

The V gene is TRBV7-6, the J gene TRBJ2-5; 11 nucleotides agree with TRBD2. Unmatched junction bases numbered 9, after V lost 5 bases and J lost 7 bases. This CDR3 contains 15 residues. Germline V gives CDR1 SGHVS, CDR2 FNYEAQ. The CDR3: CASSAIAGGSGTQYF. The CDR3 nucleotides read TGTGCCAGCAGCGCCATAGCGGGAGGGTCAGGGACCCAGTACTTC.

The rearrangement links TRBV9 to TRBJ2-5, with D unresolved. The germline V and J ends were trimmed by 3 bases and 5 bases, with 11 bases remaining between them. CDR1 SGDLS and CDR2 YYNGEE come from the germline V gene. CDR3 length: 13 residues. In DNA form, the CDR3 reads TGTGCCAGCAGCGAGCTCCATGGGGAGACCCAGTACTTC. Its translation: CASSELHGETQYF.

This clone was counted a single time. The chain uses TRBV28 and TRBJ2-7, with D maybe TRBD1 (5 bases). With 7 bases removed from V and 6 bases from J, the gap between germline ends came to 13 bases. The CDR3 is 12 residues long. Germline V lookup: CDR1 MDHEN, CDR2 SYDVKM. CDR3 sequence: CASTPDRAEQYF. The CDR3 DNA reads as TGTGCCAGCACCCCAGACAGAGCCGAGCAGTACTTC.

The J gene is TRBJ2-5, the V gene TRBV30; D remains ambiguous. Looked up from germline, CDR1 is GTSNPN and CDR2 is SVGIG (reference sequence). The V end lost 3 bases, the J end lost 1 base, and 6 bases lay between the germline ends. This CDR3 is 12 amino acids long. CDR3 DNA: TGTGCCTGGAGCGAAGCCCAAGAGACCCAGTACTTC. It codes for CAWSEAQETQYF.

The chain is built from TRBV28 and TRBJ2-4; 8 bases agree with TRBD1. J lost 7 bases, V lost 2 bases, and 1 base had no gene match. The CDR3 runs to 13 residues. Germline V gene lookup returns CDR1 MDHEN and CDR2 SYDVKM. The chain's CDR3 is CASSLQGANIQYF. The CDR3 DNA sequence: TGTGCCAGCAGTTTACAGGGGGCGAACATTCAGTACTTC.

The gene calls are TRBV19 and TRBJ2-7; tentatively, D is TRBD1 (6 bases). The CDR3 extends over 15 amino acids. V lost 5 bases to trimming and J lost 0 bases, with 14 bases between them. CDR1 is LNHDA, CDR2 SQIVND, per germline (reference sequence). CDR3 residues: CASSPRSQGSYEQYF. In DNA, the CDR3 is TGTGCCAGTAGTCCACGCTCACAGGGCTCCTACGAGCAGTACTTC.

The chain uses TRBV6-5 and TRBJ1-1; 9 positions agree with TRBD1. Germline V CDR1 and CDR2: MNHEY, SVGAGI. This CDR3 is 12 amino acids long. J lost 11 bases, V lost 6 bases, and 7 bases had no gene match. The CDR3 reads CASSLTGGGAFF. The CDR3, as DNA: TGTGCCAGCAGCCTTACAGGGGGCGGTGCTTTCTTT.

The J gene is TRBJ1-6, the V gene TRBV5-1; D may be TRBD1 (5 bases). This CDR3 has 13 residues. The V gene's germline CDR1 is SGHRS and CDR2 YFSETQ. Deletions cut 5 bases from V and 7 bases from J, with 10 bases between. The CDR3 nucleotides read TGCGCCAGCAGGGAGGGGAGCAATTCACCCCTCCACTTT. Its translation is CASREGSNSPLHF.

J is TRBJ1-2 and V is TRBV5-1, with a possible D match to TRBD1 (6 bases). Deletions cut 6 bases from V and 0 bases from J, with 9 bases between. CDR3 length: 13 amino acids. Germline V gene data show CDR1 as SGHRS and CDR2 as YFSETQ. CDR3 in amino acids: CASTQGTNYGYTF. CDR3 nucleotides: TGCGCCAGCACCCAGGGGACTAACTATGGCTACACCTTC.

The chain has TRBV19 and TRBJ2-5; the match to TRBD2 covers 7 bases. CDR3 size: 15 residues. With V trimmed by 3 bases and J by 6 bases, 10 bases remained unmatched. CDR1 and CDR2 (germline): LNHDA, SQIVND (reference sequence). In nucleotides, the CDR3 is TGTGCCAGTAGTATTCCTGCGGGAGCCCGCAAGACCCAGTACTTC. Translating it yields CASSIPAGARKTQYF.

V gene TRBV25-1 combines with J gene TRBJ1-4; D is uncertain. This CDR3 contains 15 residues. Per the germline V gene, CDR1 is MGHDK and CDR2 is SYGVNS. The V end lost 3 bases, the J end lost 7 bases, and 15 bases lay between the germline ends. The CDR3 loop reads CASSDLGTSGEKLFF. CDR3 in DNA: TGTGCCAGCAGTGATCTGGGAACCTCGGGTGAAAAACTGTTTTTT.

The genes are TRBV19 and TRBJ2-7, with 13 positions matching TRBD2. Trimming took 6 bases from V and 7 from J; bases not matched to a gene: 12. The CDR3 is 16 residues long. Germline CDR1 and CDR2: LNHDA and SQIVND (reference sequence). CDR3 region: CASSPESTSGREEQYF. The DNA of the CDR3 is TGTGCCAGTAGCCCTGAGAGTACTAGCGGGAGGGAGGAGCAGTACTTC.

The CDR3 is CASSSQVTKETQYF. CDR3 nucleotide sequence: TGTGCCAGCAGCTCTCAGGTAACGAAAGAGACCCAGTACTTC. The chain uses TRBV13 and TRBJ2-5; no definite D call. CDR1 and CDR2 from the germline V gene are PRHDT and FYEKMQ (reference sequence). With 4 bases removed from V and 3 bases from J, the gap between germline ends came to 12 bases. This CDR3 contains 14 residues.

The count of this clone is one. V and J are TRBV5-8 and TRBJ1-1, with a tentative D call TRBD1 (5 bases). The CDR3 extends over 13 amino acids. Germline V gives CDR1 SGHTS, CDR2 YDEGEE. V dropped 6 bases and J dropped 5 bases, with 14 bases sitting between them. CDR3 amino acids: CASTLTGGTEAFF. In nucleotides, the CDR3 is TGTGCCAGCACCTTAACAGGAGGGACTGAAGCTTTCTTT.